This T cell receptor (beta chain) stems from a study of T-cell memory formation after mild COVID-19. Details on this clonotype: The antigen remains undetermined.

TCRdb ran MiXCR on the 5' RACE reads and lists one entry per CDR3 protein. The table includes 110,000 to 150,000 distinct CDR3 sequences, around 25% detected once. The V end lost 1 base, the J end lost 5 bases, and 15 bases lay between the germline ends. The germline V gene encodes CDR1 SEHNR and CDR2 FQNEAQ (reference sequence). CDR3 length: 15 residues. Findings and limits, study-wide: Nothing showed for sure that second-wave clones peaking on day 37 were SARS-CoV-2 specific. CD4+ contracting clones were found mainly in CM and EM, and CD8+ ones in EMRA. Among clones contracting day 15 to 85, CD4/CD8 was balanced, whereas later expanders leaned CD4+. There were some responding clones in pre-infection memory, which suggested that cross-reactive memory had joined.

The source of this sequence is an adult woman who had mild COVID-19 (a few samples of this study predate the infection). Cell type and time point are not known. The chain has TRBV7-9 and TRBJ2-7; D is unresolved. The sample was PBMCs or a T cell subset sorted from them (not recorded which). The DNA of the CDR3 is TGTGCCAGCAGCTTAGTTGTAATAGGGAATCACGAGCAGTACTTC. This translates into CASSLVVIGNHEQYF.